What follows describes a single T cell receptor (beta chain). As yet, its antigen is unknown. Libraries were prepared by immunoSEQ multiplex PCR; TCRdb keeps only in-frame clonotypes and omits some of them. The sample lists 7,000 to 9,500 clones; 85% to 90% were seen once. Noted time point: recipient sample about 28 days before transplant, after cytoreduction. This entry comes from a study of T cell clonotyping in hematopoietic cell transplantation. Study details: Recipients' pretransplant samples followed cytoreduction.

General study results and limits: Graft donor and pretransplant recipient Inverse Simpson Index values predicted broader posttransplant TCR diversity.

Germline loops: CDR1 SNHLY, CDR2 FYNNEI. V gave up 6 bases and J gave up 14 bases; unmatched junction bases: 7. The CDR3 extends over 13 amino acids. This chain uses TRBV2 with TRBJ2-3; 14 bases are shared with TRBD2. Specimen: peripheral blood mononuclear cells, collected before stem cell transplant. This clonotype was obtained from a man aged 55 to 69 with acute myeloid leukemia. Some clones in this sample may be carry-over from other donors' samples. The CDR3 DNA follows: TGTGCCAGCAGCGGGACTAGCGGGGGAAAACGGTATTTT. Its protein product is CASSGTSGGKRYF.